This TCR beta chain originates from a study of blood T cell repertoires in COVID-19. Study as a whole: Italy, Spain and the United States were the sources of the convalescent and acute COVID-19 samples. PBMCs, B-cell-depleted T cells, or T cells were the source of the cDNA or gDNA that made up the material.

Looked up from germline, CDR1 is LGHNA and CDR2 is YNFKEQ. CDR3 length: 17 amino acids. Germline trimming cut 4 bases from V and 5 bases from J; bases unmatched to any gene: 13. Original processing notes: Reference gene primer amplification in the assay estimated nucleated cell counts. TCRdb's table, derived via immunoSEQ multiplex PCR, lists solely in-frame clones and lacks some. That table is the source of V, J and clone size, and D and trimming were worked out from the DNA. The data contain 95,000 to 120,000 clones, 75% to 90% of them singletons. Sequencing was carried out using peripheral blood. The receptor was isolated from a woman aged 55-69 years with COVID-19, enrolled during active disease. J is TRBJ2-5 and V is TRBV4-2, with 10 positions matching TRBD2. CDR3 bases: TGTGCCAGCAGCCCGAATTGGGCTAGCGGGGGAGGGGAGACCCAGTACTTC. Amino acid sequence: CASSPNWASGGGETQYF.